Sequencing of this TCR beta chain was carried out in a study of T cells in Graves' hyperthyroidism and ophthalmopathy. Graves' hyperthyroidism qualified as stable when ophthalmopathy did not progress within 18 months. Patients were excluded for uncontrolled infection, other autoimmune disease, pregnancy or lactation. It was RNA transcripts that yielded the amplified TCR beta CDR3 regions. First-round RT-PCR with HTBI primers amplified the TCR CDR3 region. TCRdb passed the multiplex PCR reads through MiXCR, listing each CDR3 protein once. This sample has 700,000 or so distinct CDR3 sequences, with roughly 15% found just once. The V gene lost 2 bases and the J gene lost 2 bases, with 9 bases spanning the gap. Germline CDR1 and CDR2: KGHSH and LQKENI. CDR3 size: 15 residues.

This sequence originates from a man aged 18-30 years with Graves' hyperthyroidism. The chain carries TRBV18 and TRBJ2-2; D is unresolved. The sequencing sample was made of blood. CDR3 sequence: CASSPGQPNTGELFF. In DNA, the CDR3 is TGTGCCAGCTCACCAGGCCAGCCCAACACCGGGGAGCTGTTTTTT.